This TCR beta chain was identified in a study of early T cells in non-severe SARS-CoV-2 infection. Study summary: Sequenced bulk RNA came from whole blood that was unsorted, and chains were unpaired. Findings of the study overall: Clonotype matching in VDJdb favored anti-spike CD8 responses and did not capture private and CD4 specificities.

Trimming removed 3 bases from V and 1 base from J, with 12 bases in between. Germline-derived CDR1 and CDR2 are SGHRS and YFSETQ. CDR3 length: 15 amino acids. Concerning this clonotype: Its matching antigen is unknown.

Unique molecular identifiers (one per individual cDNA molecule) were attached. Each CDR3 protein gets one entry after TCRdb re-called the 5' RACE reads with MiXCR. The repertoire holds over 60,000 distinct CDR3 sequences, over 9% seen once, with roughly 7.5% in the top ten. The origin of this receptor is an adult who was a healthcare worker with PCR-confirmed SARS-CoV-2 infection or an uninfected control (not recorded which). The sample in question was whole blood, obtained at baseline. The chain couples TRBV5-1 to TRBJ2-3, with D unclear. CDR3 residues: CASSSGPSRTDTQYF. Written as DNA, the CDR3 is TGCGCCAGCAGCTCCGGCCCCTCACGCACAGATACGCAGTATTTT. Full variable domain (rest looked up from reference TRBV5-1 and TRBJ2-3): KAGVTQTPRYLIKTRGQQVTLSCSPISGHRSVSWYQQTPGQGLQFLFEYFSETQRNKGNFPGRFSGRQFSNSRSEMNVSTLELGDSALYLCASSSGPSRTDTQYFGPGTRLTVL.